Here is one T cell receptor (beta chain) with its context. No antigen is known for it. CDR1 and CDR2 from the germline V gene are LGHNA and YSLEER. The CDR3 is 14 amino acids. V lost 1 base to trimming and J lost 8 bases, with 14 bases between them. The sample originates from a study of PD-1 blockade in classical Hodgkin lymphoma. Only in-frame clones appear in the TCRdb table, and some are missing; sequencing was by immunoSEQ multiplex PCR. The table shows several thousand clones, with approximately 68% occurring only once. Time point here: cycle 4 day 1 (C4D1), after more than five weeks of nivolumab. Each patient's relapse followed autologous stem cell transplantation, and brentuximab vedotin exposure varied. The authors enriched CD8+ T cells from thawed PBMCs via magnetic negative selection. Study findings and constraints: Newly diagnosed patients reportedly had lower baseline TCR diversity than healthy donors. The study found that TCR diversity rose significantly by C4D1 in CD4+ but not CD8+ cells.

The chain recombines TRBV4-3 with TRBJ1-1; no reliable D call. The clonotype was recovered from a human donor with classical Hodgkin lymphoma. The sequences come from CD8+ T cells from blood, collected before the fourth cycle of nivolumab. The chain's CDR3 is CASSQGGGPTEAFF. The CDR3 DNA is TGCGCCAGCAGCCAAGGGGGTGGACCGACAGAAGCTTTCTTT.